A single sample is the source of the 23 T cell receptor beta chains below, sequenced in a study of CD8 T cells in ankylosing spondylitis (dated by TCRdb to about 2017). The library was generated by 5' RACE. These reads were obtained on an Illumina HiSeq 2500. Starting from the raw public reads, TCRdb applied fastp trimming at Q25, assembled clones with MiXCR and retained in-frame beta chains. A single entry per CDR3 protein holds the most common genes and DNA from its merged rows. Present in this sample are 300,000 to 400,000 distinct CDR3 sequences, over 12% of which were seen just once. The ten largest clones take up 1.1% of the sample. What was sequenced was blood, either unsorted or a sorted T cell fraction (not recorded which). The source of these receptors is a male donor with ankylosing spondylitis or in good health (not recorded which).

The V gene is TRBV3-1, the J gene TRBJ2-3, with 12 positions matching TRBD2. The CDR3 sequence is 15 residues long. J was trimmed by 6 bases and V by 6 bases; bases with no gene match: 7. In germline, CDR1 is LGHDT, CDR2 YNNKEL (reference sequence). The CDR3 region is CASRSTSGRRDTQYF. In DNA form, the CDR3 reads TGTGCCAGCAGATCAACTAGCGGGAGGCGGGATACGCAGTATTTT.

This clonotype was found a few times. V gene TRBV4-2 combines with J gene TRBJ2-3, with a weak D call TRBD2 (7 bases). CDR1 is LGHNA and CDR2 is YNFKEQ in the germline V gene. The V end lost 8 bases, the J end lost 0 bases, and 21 bases lay between the germline ends. This CDR3 is 17 amino acids long. The CDR3 reads CASRIGGGGSSTDTQYF. DNA of the CDR3: TGTGCCAGCCGGATCGGTGGCGGGGGCAGTAGCACAGATACGCAGTATTTT.

A few counts support this clonotype. The chain joins TRBV6-5 to TRBJ1-3; D not certain. This CDR3 has 16 residues. Trimming took off 2 bases at V and 0 bases at J, with 11 bases between the two ends. Germline V gene data show CDR1 as MNHEY and CDR2 as SVGAGI. The CDR3 region is CASSYGVIPSGNTIYF. The CDR3, as DNA: TGTGCCAGCAGTTACGGAGTGATTCCCTCTGGAAACACCATATATTTT.

This chain joins TRBV7-2 and TRBJ1-2; no clear D. With 1 base removed from V and 0 bases from J, the gap between germline ends came to 6 bases. The CDR3 runs 14 residues. Germline CDR1 and CDR2: SGHTA and FQGNSA. CDR3 residues: CASSLVTANYGYTF. The CDR3, as DNA: TGTGCCAGCAGCTTAGTTACAGCTAACTATGGCTACACCTTC.

This clonotype was seen a few times. The chain uses TRBV6-1 and TRBJ1-3; D perhaps matches TRBD1 (5 bases). This CDR3 contains 15 residues. Germline assignment: CDR1 MNHNS and CDR2 SASEGT. V lost 4 bases and J lost 0, with 10 bases in between. CDR3 sequence reads: CASSADGHSGNTIYF. The CDR3 DNA reads TGTGCCAGCAGTGCCGACGGACACTCTGGAAACACCATATATTTT.

The rearrangement links TRBV15 to TRBJ2-3, with D tentatively TRBD1 (6 bases). Germline CDR1 LNHNV, CDR2 YYDKDF (reference sequence). The CDR3 has 14 residues. The V gene lost 3 bases and the J gene lost 12 bases, with 19 bases spanning the gap. The CDR3 DNA sequence: TGTGCCACCAGCAGGGGGGCGGACTTCGGATACCAGTATTTT. Protein: CATSRGADFGYQYF.

This clonotype occurred a few times. The chain employs TRBV5-1 and TRBJ2-1; D perhaps matches TRBD1 (5 bases). Germline CDR1 SGHRS, CDR2 YFSETQ. V was clipped by 0 bases and J by 2 bases, with 9 bases between them. This CDR3 region has 15 residues. CDR3 DNA: TGCGCCAGCAGCTTGGCACAGGAAACCTACAATGAGCAGTTCTTC. Its translation: CASSLAQETYNEQFF. The complete variable domain, with remaining parts taken from reference TRBV5-1 and TRBJ2-1, reads KAGVTQTPRYLIKTRGQQVTLSCSPISGHRSVSWYQQTPGQGLQFLFEYFSETQRNKGNFPGRFSGRQFSNSRSEMNVSTLELGDSALYLCASSLAQETYNEQFFGPGTRLTVL.

This rearrangement joins TRBV5-1 to TRBJ2-5; tentative D call: TRBD2 (5 bases). Germline CDR1 is SGHRS and CDR2 is YFSETQ. The germline V and J ends were trimmed by 0 bases and 3 bases, with 6 bases remaining between them. The CDR3 length is 13 residues. The CDR3 coding sequence is TGCGCCAGCAGCTTGGCGGAGGAAGAGACCCAGTACTTC. Its translation: CASSLAEEETQYF.

The V gene is TRBV5-1, the J gene TRBJ2-1, with a weak D call TRBD1 (5 bases). From germline, CDR1 is SGHRS and CDR2 YFSETQ. CDR3 length: 13 amino acids. Trimming took 4 bases from V and 9 from J, leaving 14 bases between them. The CDR3 DNA reads TGCGCCAGCAGCATGGGCAGGGAAGGTGAGCAGTTCTTC. This gives the protein CASSMGREGEQFF.

J is TRBJ2-1 and V is TRBV5-1; 9 positions match TRBD2. The CDR3 contains 15 residues. J gave up 9 bases and V 1 base, and 8 bases lay outside the gene matches. Germline V lookup: CDR1 SGHRS, CDR2 YFSETQ. For the CDR3, the DNA is TGCGCCAGCAGCTTGATGACTAGCGGTGCGGGTGAGCAGTTCTTC. Translation: CASSLMTSGAGEQFF.

This clonotype came up a few times. The chain employs TRBV12-3 or TRBV12-4 and TRBJ2-1, with D possibly matching TRBD2 (6 bases). Deletions cut 6 bases from V and 2 bases from J, with 17 bases between. This CDR3 region has 16 residues. DNA for the CDR3: TGTGCCAGCAGACCAGATCCGGACTATGCCTACAATGAGCAGTTCTTC. Translating gives CASRPDPDYAYNEQFF.

This clonotype has more than one count but fewer than ten. V and J are TRBV10-3 and TRBJ2-3; 7 positions agree with TRBD2. V was pared by 8 bases and J by 4 bases, with 15 bases of the junction left unmatched. This CDR3 spans 16 amino acids. From germline, CDR1 is ENHRY and CDR2 SYGVKD. The CDR3 nucleotides are TGTGCCATCGGGGCGGGAGTGCTTGGAGTCGCAGATACGCAGTATTTT. Its protein is CAIGAGVLGVADTQYF.

In its sample, this clonotype was seen a few times. The chain recombines TRBV29-1 with TRBJ2-1; D is uncertain. V gave up 6 bases and J gave up 6 bases, with 12 bases separating them. CDR3 length equals 12 residues. Per the germline V gene, CDR1 is SQVTM and CDR2 is ANQGSEA. The CDR3 is CSVQKSGNEQFF. The DNA of the CDR3 is TGCAGCGTCCAAAAGTCAGGCAATGAGCAGTTCTTC.

This chain connects TRBV25-1 to TRBJ2-3, with 7 nucleotides matching TRBD1. Trimming took 4 bases from V and 1 from J; bases not matched to a gene: 8. This CDR3 contains 16 residues. CDR1 MGHDK and CDR2 SYGVNS come from the germline V gene. CDR3 nucleotide sequence: TGTGCCAGCAGTGGCCTTAGGGGGCGGGGCACAGATACGCAGTATTTT. This codes for CASSGLRGRGTDTQYF.

This clonotype was seen many times. The chain links TRBV12-3 or TRBV12-4 to TRBJ1-5, with 9 bases lining up with TRBD1. Trimming cost V 5 bases and J 5 bases; bases outside gene matches: 7. The CDR3 length is 15 residues. The CDR3 nucleotides are TGTGCCAGCAGTCCGGGACAGGGTAACTATCAGCCCCAGCATTTT. It encodes CASSPGQGNYQPQHF.

The V call is TRBV5-5, the J call TRBJ1-4, with D possibly being TRBD1 (5 bases). V was clipped by 4 bases and J by 7 bases, with 14 bases between them. CDR3 length: 14 residues. Per germline, CDR1 SGHKS and CDR2 YYEKEE (reference sequence). This CDR3 reads CASSLQDGGEKLFF. Written as DNA, the CDR3 is TGTGCCAGCAGCCTACAGGATGGGGGTGAAAAACTGTTTTTT.

The rearrangement joins TRBV5-1 to TRBJ2-6, with D perhaps matching TRBD1 (6 bases). CDR1 is SGHRS and CDR2 is YFSETQ in the germline V gene. This CDR3 has 15 residues. Between the trimmed V and J ends, which lost 6 bases and 2 bases, there was a span of 12 bases. As DNA, the CDR3 is TGCGCCAGCACTACACAGGGAGCTGGGGCCAACGTCCTGACTTTC. Its translation: CASTTQGAGANVLTF.

This chain connects TRBV7-2 to TRBJ1-2; D gene unclear. Per the germline V gene, CDR1 is SGHTA and CDR2 is FQGNSA. The CDR3 loop spans 15 amino acids. With 1 base removed from V and 4 bases from J, the gap between germline ends came to 13 bases. The CDR3 DNA follows: TGTGCCAGCAGCTTAGGTCCGGGAGAGACCTATGGCTACACCTTC. This encodes CASSLGPGETYGYTF.

CDR3 amino acids: CAISTTGADTEAFF. CDR3 coding DNA: TGTGCCATCAGTACGACAGGGGCGGACACTGAAGCTTTCTTT. The chain carries TRBV10-3 and TRBJ1-1, with 8 bases fitting TRBD1. In germline, CDR1 is ENHRY, CDR2 SYGVKD. J gave up 3 bases and V 5 bases, and 5 bases lay outside the gene matches. This CDR3 is 14 amino acids long.

The chain combines TRBV12-3 or TRBV12-4 with TRBJ1-5; no clear D gene. The V and J ends lost 0 bases and 7 bases respectively, with 7 bases between them. This CDR3 is built from 13 residues. The CDR3 DNA follows: TGTGCCAGCAGTTTAGCGCGGCAGCAGCCCCAGCATTTT. It yields the protein CASSLARQQPQHF.

This clonotype was found many times. The chain links TRBV5-1 to TRBJ1-2; D gene uncertain. The germline V gene encodes CDR1 SGHRS and CDR2 YFSETQ. CDR3 length: 13 residues. Between the trimmed V and J ends, which lost 4 bases and 5 bases, there was a span of 12 bases. Here the CDR3 reads CASSPGGIYGYTF. The CDR3 DNA reads TGCGCCAGCAGCCCCGGCGGGATTTATGGCTACACCTTC.

This chain uses TRBV20-1 with TRBJ1-2; no reliable D call. The CDR3 loop spans 12 amino acids. The V end was cut by 5 bases, the J end by 2 bases, with 9 bases between. CDR1 DFQATT and CDR2 SNEGSKA come from the germline V gene (reference sequence). CDR3 sequence reads: CSAGPSNYGYTF. The CDR3 region has the DNA TGCAGTGCTGGACCGTCGAACTATGGCTACACCTTC.

The V call is TRBV30, the J call TRBJ2-4; the match to TRBD2 covers 12 bases. This CDR3 contains 13 residues. The trim removed 3 bases at V and 6 bases at J, leaving 0 bases unmatched. Germline loops: CDR1 GTSNPN, CDR2 SVGIG (reference sequence). The CDR3 here is CAWRLAGGNIQYF. The CDR3 DNA reads as TGTGCCTGGAGACTAGCGGGAGGAAACATTCAGTACTTC.